The entry below gives a single T cell receptor beta chain sequence along with its context. Its antigen is undetermined. The CDR3 is 14 residues long. Trimming left V 4 bases short and J 2 bases short, with 11 bases between. Germline CDR1 and CDR2: SNHLY and FYNNEI. This entry belongs to a study of cytomegalovirus exposure and HLA in healthy donors. The PCR employed 60 Vbeta primers together with 13 Jbeta primers. Sequencing used immunoSEQ multiplex PCR; TCRdb keeps in-frame clones, though not all of them. The repertoire holds approximately 180,000 clones, with 73% as singletons. Overall study results and limits: In a later analysis, CMV-associated beta chains were mostly HLA-associated, it appeared.

The TCR comes from a woman under 40 in good health and CMV-seronegative. This chain joins TRBV2 and TRBJ1-2, with a possible D match to TRBD1 (6 bases). Specimen: PBMCs. This CDR3 reads CASSVQGPNYGYTF. As DNA, the CDR3 is TGTGCCAGCAGTGTACAGGGCCCCAACTATGGCTACACCTTC. Variable domain in full (rest from reference TRBV2 and TRBJ1-2): EPEVTQTPSHQVTQMGQEVILRCVPISNHLYFYWYRQILGQKVEFLVSFYNNEISEKSEIFDDQFSVERPDGSNFTLKIRSTKLEDSAMYFCASSVQGPNYGYTFGSGTRLTVV.